This T cell receptor (beta chain) was sequenced for a study of cytomegalovirus exposure and HLA in healthy donors. About this clone itself: What it binds is not known.

Amplification used 60 Vbeta primers and 13 Jbeta primers. Assay used: immunoSEQ multiplex PCR; TCRdb lists only in-frame clones, some missing. The repertoire holds about 200,000 clones, with about 72% as singletons. Study results and limitations: The authors later linked a missense DCLRE1C variant to TCR beta V- and J-gene trimming. Most TCR sequences were uncommon, yet certain public TCRs appeared in many donors.

Source material: PBMCs. This TCR came from a male donor in good health and CMV-seronegative.

As DNA, the CDR3 is TGTGCCAGCAGCGACCGGGACAGGGACCAAGAGACCCAGTACTTC. Translating it yields CASSDRDRDQETQYF. The chain links TRBV9 to TRBJ2-5; TRBD1 agrees at 9 bases. The CDR3 runs to 15 residues. V trimming: 3 bases; J trimming: 0 bases; junction bases outside the gene matches: 3. Germline CDR1 and CDR2: SGDLS and YYNGEE.